This TCR beta chain was found in a study of cytomegalovirus exposure and HLA in healthy donors. The V and J ends lost 3 bases and 2 bases respectively, with 21 bases between them. The germline CDR1 and CDR2 sequences are SEHNR and FQNEAQ (reference sequence). The CDR3 loop spans 18 amino acids. About this clone: Its specificity is not known.

Researchers ran the PCR with 60 Vbeta and 13 Jbeta primers. The assay was immunoSEQ multiplex PCR, and TCRdb's table has in-frame clones only and misses some. The data show about 190,000 clones, 75% to 90% seen once. Study-level findings and limits: The productive fraction for most TCR beta V segments was about 87% or about 30% in an earlier analysis. Analysis was performed later, and it showed HLA-associated TCR beta chains to be more clonally expanded than equally common others.

The TCR was taken from a boy between 2 and 15 years old in good health and CMV-seronegative. The chain recombines TRBV7-9 with TRBJ2-3; unclear D gene. The sample was PBMCs. The CDR3 reads CASSFIVWAYVPTDTQYF. The DNA of the CDR3 is TGTGCCAGCAGCTTTATAGTTTGGGCTTACGTACCCACAGATACGCAGTATTTT.